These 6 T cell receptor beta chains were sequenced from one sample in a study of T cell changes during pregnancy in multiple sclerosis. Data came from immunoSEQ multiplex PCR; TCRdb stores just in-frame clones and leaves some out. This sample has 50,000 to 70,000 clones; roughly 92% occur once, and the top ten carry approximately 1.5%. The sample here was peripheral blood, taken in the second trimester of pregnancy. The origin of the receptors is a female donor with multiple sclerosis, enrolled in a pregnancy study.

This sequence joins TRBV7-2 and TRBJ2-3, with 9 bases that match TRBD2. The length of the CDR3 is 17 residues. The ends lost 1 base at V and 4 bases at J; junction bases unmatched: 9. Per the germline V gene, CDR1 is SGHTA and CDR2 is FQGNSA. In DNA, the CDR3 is TGTGCCAGCAGCTTAGTGGGACGCGGGAGGGCCGCAGATACGCAGTATTTT. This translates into CASSLVGRGRAADTQYF.

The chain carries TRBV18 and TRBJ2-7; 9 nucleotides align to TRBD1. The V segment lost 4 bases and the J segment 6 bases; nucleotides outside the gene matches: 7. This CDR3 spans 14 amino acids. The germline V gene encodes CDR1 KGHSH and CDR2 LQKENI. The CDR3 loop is CASSRRDRDAEQYF. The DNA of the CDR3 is TGTGCCAGCTCACGCAGGGACAGGGATGCCGAGCAGTACTTC.

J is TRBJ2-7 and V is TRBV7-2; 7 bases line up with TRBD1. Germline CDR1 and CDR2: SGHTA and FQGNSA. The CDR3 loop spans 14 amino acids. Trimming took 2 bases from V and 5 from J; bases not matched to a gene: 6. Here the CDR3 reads CASSLRGQADEQYF. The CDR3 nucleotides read TGTGCCAGCAGCTTAAGAGGACAGGCCGACGAGCAGTACTTC.

CDR3 nucleotides: TGTGCCAGCAGTACGGGACAGGGGATTAGTAACTACGAGCAGTACTTC. It translates to CASSTGQGISNYEQYF. This chain links TRBV6-6 with TRBJ2-7, with 10 bases matching TRBD1. The V gene's germline CDR1 is MNHNY and CDR2 SVGAGI (reference sequence). The CDR3 is 16 amino acids. The trim removed 5 bases at V and 3 bases at J, leaving 10 bases unmatched.

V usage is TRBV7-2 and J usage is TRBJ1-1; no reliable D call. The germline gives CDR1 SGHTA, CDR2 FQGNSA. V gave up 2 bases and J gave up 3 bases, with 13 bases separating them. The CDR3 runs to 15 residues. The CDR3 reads CASSLRSHRDTEAFF. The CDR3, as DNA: TGTGCCAGCAGCTTAAGGAGCCATCGGGACACTGAAGCTTTCTTT.

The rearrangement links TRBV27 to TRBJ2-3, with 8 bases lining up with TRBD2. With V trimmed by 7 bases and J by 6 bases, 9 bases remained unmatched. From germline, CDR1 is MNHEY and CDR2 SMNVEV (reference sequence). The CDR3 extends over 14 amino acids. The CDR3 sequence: CASMGGRWMDTQYF. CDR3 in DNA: TGTGCCAGCATGGGCGGGAGGTGGATGGATACGCAGTATTTT.